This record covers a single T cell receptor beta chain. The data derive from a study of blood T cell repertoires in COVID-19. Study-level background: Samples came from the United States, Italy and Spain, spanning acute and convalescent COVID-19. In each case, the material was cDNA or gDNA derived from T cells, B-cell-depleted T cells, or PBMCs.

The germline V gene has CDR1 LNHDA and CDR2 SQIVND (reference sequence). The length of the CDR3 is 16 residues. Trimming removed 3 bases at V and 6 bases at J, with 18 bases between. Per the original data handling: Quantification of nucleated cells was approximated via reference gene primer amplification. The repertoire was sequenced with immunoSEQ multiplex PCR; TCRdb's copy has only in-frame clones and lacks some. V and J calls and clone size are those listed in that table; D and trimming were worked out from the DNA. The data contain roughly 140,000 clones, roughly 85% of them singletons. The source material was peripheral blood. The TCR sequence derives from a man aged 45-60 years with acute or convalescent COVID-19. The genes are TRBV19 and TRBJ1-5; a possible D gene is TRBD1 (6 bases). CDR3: CASSILSGGLGQPQHF. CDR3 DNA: TGTGCCAGTAGTATCTTGAGCGGGGGGCTCGGTCAGCCCCAGCATTTT.